Shown below are 20 T cell receptor beta chains from a single sample sequenced in a study of response to subunit inactivated influenza vaccine. TCRdb reprocessed the RT-PCR reads with MiXCR, giving one entry per CDR3 protein. The repertoire holds more than 150,000 distinct CDR3 sequences, with 7.5% to 10% as singletons. The sequencing here drew on non-naive T cells sorted from PBMCs, taken on the day of vaccination. Every receptor here comes from a middle-aged man who received an inactivated influenza vaccine.

Many counts were recorded for this clonotype. The CDR3: CASSLARTGTGTSLREQYF. In DNA form, the CDR3 reads TGTGCCAGCAGCTTAGCCCGGACAGGGACAGGGACTTCTCTCCGCGAGCAGTACTTC. This rearrangement joins TRBV7-2 to TRBJ2-7; TRBD1 agrees at 9 bases. V dropped 0 bases and J dropped 6; count of bases not matched to a gene: 18. Per the germline V gene, CDR1 is SGHTA and CDR2 is FQGNSA. This CDR3 has 19 amino acids.

The table lists this clonotype with many counts. The chain links TRBV20-1 to TRBJ1-3; D call uncertain. Trimming left V 3 bases short and J 0 bases short, with 9 bases between. CDR1 and CDR2 (germline): DFQATT, SNEGSKA (reference sequence). The CDR3 runs to 14 residues. The CDR3, as DNA: TGCAGTGCTAGTCCCCAGCTCTCTGGAAACACCATATATTTT. Amino acid sequence: CSASPQLSGNTIYF.

The chain joins TRBV5-6 to TRBJ1-2; TRBD1 matches 7 bases. Per germline, CDR1 SGHDT and CDR2 YYEEEE. This CDR3 is built from 15 residues. The V and J ends lost 2 bases and 4 bases, in that order; junction bases with no gene match: 8. The CDR3, as DNA: TGTGCCAGCAGCTTAGGAGGGGGCACGATCTATGGCTACACCTTC. It is translated as CASSLGGGTIYGYTF.

The V call is TRBV20-1, the J call TRBJ1-1; D not resolved. This CDR3 is built from 11 residues. Germline V lookup: CDR1 DFQATT, CDR2 SNEGSKA (reference sequence). CDR3 DNA sequence: TGCAGCCTCTTCCGAGGAGCTGAAGCTTTCTTT. Amino acids: CSLFRGAEAFF.

This clonotype came up once. This chain uses TRBV28 with TRBJ1-4, with a possible D match to TRBD1 (5 bases). Trimming removed 6 bases at V and 0 bases at J, with 14 bases between. This CDR3 has 16 amino acids. Germline V CDR1 and CDR2: MDHEN, SYDVKM. This chain's CDR3 is CASSSGVSTTNEKLFF. The CDR3 region has the DNA TGTGCCAGCAGCTCGGGGGTTTCGACAACTAATGAAAAACTGTTTTTT.

This clonotype was seen only a few times. The CDR3 sequence is CASSSGLAVAGELFF. The CDR3 nucleotides read TGTGCCAGCAGCTCCGGACTAGCAGTCGCCGGGGAGCTGTTTTTT. This chain uses TRBV7-8 with TRBJ2-2; 8 bases line up with TRBD2. Per germline, CDR1 SGHVS and CDR2 FQNEAQ. The CDR3 has 15 residues. J lost 6 bases, V lost 4 bases, and 7 bases had no gene match.

The chain combines TRBV7-6 with TRBJ2-7, with 8 bases matching TRBD2. The V segment lost 4 bases and the J segment 6 bases; nucleotides outside the gene matches: 11. The CDR3 length is 15 residues. Germline CDR1 is SGHVS and CDR2 is FNYEAQ. CDR3: CASSWLASGSSEQYF. The CDR3 nucleotides are TGTGCCAGCAGCTGGTTAGCGAGCGGGAGTAGCGAGCAGTACTTC.

Only a few counts were recorded for this clonotype. In DNA, the CDR3 is TGCGCCAGCCTGAAAGACCCGACGAGCTCCTACGAGCAGTACTTC. Encoded protein: CASLKDPTSSYEQYF. The chain is built from TRBV5-1 and TRBJ2-7; D uncertain. CDR1 and CDR2 (germline): SGHRS, YFSETQ. V was clipped by 7 bases and J by 0 bases, with 17 bases between them. The CDR3 has 15 residues. The full variable domain, its missing parts supplied by reference TRBV5-1 and TRBJ2-7, is KAGVTQTPRYLIKTRGQQVTLSCSPISGHRSVSWYQQTPGQGLQFLFEYFSETQRNKGNFPGRFSGRQFSNSRSEMNVSTLELGDSALYLCASLKDPTSSYEQYFGPGTRLTVT.

The CDR3 protein is CSAREWRQTYEQYF. CDR3 coding DNA: TGCAGTGCTAGAGAATGGAGACAGACCTACGAGCAGTACTTC. V usage is TRBV20-1 and J usage is TRBJ2-7; perhaps TRBD1 as D (5 bases). The CDR3 loop spans 14 amino acids. Trimming removed 0 bases at V and 2 bases at J, with 11 bases between. CDR1 and CDR2 from the germline V gene are DFQATT and SNEGSKA (reference sequence).

This clonotype was counted only a few times. The CDR3 sequence: CSVEEWTGGTEAFF. CDR3 sequence (DNA): TGCAGCGTTGAAGAATGGACAGGGGGCACTGAAGCTTTCTTT. J is TRBJ1-1 and V is TRBV29-1; 10 bases line up with TRBD1. Germline CDR1 reads SQVTM; CDR2 reads ANQGSEA. The CDR3 covers 14 residues. V lost 0 bases, J lost 4 bases, and 2 bases stayed unmatched.

Ten or more counts support this clonotype. The chain is built from TRBV27 and TRBJ2-7, with TRBD2 matching over 7 bases. Per the germline V gene, CDR1 is MNHEY and CDR2 is SMNVEV (reference sequence). There are 15 residues in the CDR3. V was pared by 4 bases and J by 3 bases, with 9 bases of the junction left unmatched. In DNA, the CDR3 is TGTGCCAGCAGTTCATCCCCGGGGGGATACTACGAGCAGTACTTC. Translation gives CASSSSPGGYYEQYF.

This clonotype was seen many times. The V gene is TRBV7-2, the J gene TRBJ1-2; D unresolved. Germline V gives CDR1 SGHTA, CDR2 FQGNSA. V dropped 5 bases and J dropped 3 bases, with 7 bases sitting between them. The CDR3 extends over 12 amino acids. CDR3 protein: CASSTNYYGYTF. CDR3 DNA: TGTGCCAGCAGCACCAACTACTATGGCTACACCTTC. Looking up the rest from reference TRBV7-2 and TRBJ1-2 gives the full variable domain: GAGVSQSPSNKVTEKGKDVELRCDPISGHTALYWYRQSLGQGLEFLIYFQGNSAPDKSGLPSDRFSAERTGGSVSTLTIQRTQQEDSAVYLCASSTNYYGYTFGSGTRLTVV.

This clonotype has a count of ten or more. The chain carries TRBV6-2 or TRBV6-3 and TRBJ2-7; 9 bases are a match to TRBD2. Germline lookup yields CDR1 MNHEY and CDR2 SVGEGT. Trimming took 2 bases from V and 3 from J; bases not matched to a gene: 20. The CDR3 sequence is 20 residues long. CDR3 in amino acids: CASSYQAPSGNYKALYEQYF. CDR3 coding DNA: TGTGCCAGCAGTTACCAGGCCCCTAGCGGGAATTACAAGGCCCTCTACGAGCAGTACTTC.

This clonotype came up many times. J is TRBJ2-2 and V is TRBV6-5; D possibly corresponds to TRBD2 (6 bases). Looked up from germline, CDR1 is MNHEY and CDR2 is SVGAGI. This CDR3 comprises 17 residues. V was clipped by 0 bases and J by 2 bases, with 13 bases between them. In DNA form, the CDR3 reads TGTGCCAGCAGTTACTCCTCCGGAGGGCCAAACACCGGGGAGCTGTTTTTT. This gives the protein CASSYSSGGPNTGELFF.

Of note for this clonotype: Compared with germline, one end of the junction differs, possibly owing to a read error. The V call is TRBV7-2, the J call TRBJ2-3, with 8 nucleotides matching TRBD2. The V gene's germline CDR1 is SGHTA and CDR2 FQGNSA. The CDR3 runs to 14 residues. The CDR3 reads CASTLVSGGDTQYF. In DNA, the CDR3 is TGTGCCAGCACCTTAGTCAGCGGGGGAGATACGCAGTATTTT.

This clonotype was observed at least ten times. The gene calls are TRBV29-1 and TRBJ2-5; TRBD1 matches at 8 bases. There are 14 residues in the CDR3. CDR1 is SQVTM, CDR2 ANQGSEA, per germline. J gave up 2 bases and V 6 bases, and 8 bases lay outside the gene matches. The DNA for the CDR3 is TGCAGCGTAGACAGGACAGGGCAACAAGAGACCCAGTACTTC. It encodes CSVDRTGQQETQYF.

In regard to this clonotype: Possible read error: a much larger clone is one base away. The chain joins TRBV12-3 or TRBV12-4 to TRBJ2-2; D is unresolved. Trimming pared 3 bases from V and 5 bases from J, leaving 13 bases between. This CDR3 has 15 residues. The CDR3 spells CASSFCLGGTGELFF. Written as DNA, the CDR3 is TGTGCCAGCAGTTTCTGTCTAGGTGGGACCGGGGAGCTGTTTTTT.

In this sample, this clonotype turned up many times. The chain has TRBV24-1 and TRBJ2-1; 10 nucleotides agree with TRBD2. The CDR3 is 16 amino acids. CDR1 is KGHDR, CDR2 SFDVKD, per germline. Trimming removed 1 base from V and 1 base from J; junction bases left unmatched: 0. The CDR3 coding sequence is TGTGCCACCAGTGATTTTAGCGGGAGGTCCTACAATGAGCAGTTCTTC. This codes for CATSDFSGRSYNEQFF.

This chain uses TRBV20-1 with TRBJ1-2; D may be TRBD1 (6 bases). V gave up 4 bases and J gave up 6 bases, with 9 bases separating them. CDR3 length: 11 amino acids. In germline, CDR1 is DFQATT, CDR2 SNEGSKA (reference sequence). CDR3 loop: CSANRVHGYTF. The DNA for the CDR3 is TGCAGTGCTAACAGGGTTCATGGCTACACCTTC.

This clonotype was detected only a few times. The V and J genes are TRBV5-1 and TRBJ1-2, with 8 bases lining up with TRBD1. CDR3 size: 14 residues. V trimming: 4 bases; J trimming: 5 bases; junction bases outside the gene matches: 7. CDR1 is SGHRS and CDR2 is YFSETQ in the germline V gene. In nucleotides, the CDR3 is TGCGCCAGCAGCCCGGACAGGGTTTGGTATGGCTACACCTTC. It is translated as CASSPDRVWYGYTF.